This TCR beta chain originates from a study of identifying expanded T cells in peripheral blood (dated by TCRdb to about 2019). As for the study more broadly: Separate aliquots of the same genomic DNA pool were sequenced to produce technical replicates, and four replicates were compared in pairs.

No immune events such as infections were documented for the healthy donors during the collection period. Healthy-donor blood repertoires served as a training cohort to calibrate time-dependent variance in a beta-binomial model of T-cell clone differential abundance. There were 10 healthy donors in the training cohort, of whom 3 were female and 7 were male. The donors were between roughly 25 and 70 years old, with an average age of approximately 45 years. Whole blood from each healthy donor was obtained from a commercial supplier and was collected at three time points two to three weeks apart. Genomic DNA was extracted from unsorted whole blood for immunosequencing. From the cysteine up to the phenylalanine, the CDR3 has a length of 15 residues. Left in the record is the CDR3 DNA by itself, 45 bases read in frame from the first base. The junction shows trimming of 5 bases on V and 2 bases on J, and the gene matches do not reach 8 bases of it. According to the germline V gene (reference sequence), CDR1 reads SEHNR and CDR2 reads FQNEAQ.

The immunoSEQ Assay, which relies on bias-controlled multiplex PCR amplification of genomic DNA, was used to profile TCRbeta CDR3 regions. Under the source paper's analysis protocol: To quantify the absolute abundance of each unique TCRbeta CDR3 region, the sequences were collapsed and filtered. Differential abundance was tested with two models: a binomial (Fisher-equivalent) model and a beta-binomial model that adds time-dependent variance fitted from healthy donors. Clones with fewer than 5 combined templates were removed, and differential abundance was called for clones with a Benjamini-Hochberg FDR below 0.01. The form v = (b*log(k)+a)^2 was used to model beta-binomial variance as a function of total template count across the two samples. The immuneACCESS repertoire file appears here via TCRdb, limited to in-frame rearrangements. These files lack a portion of the clones; in checked studies, under half of the deficit traces to unresolved V genes, and the cause of the others is not known. That table is the source of V, J and clone size, and D and trimming were worked out from the DNA. The sample table shows around 100,000 clones, and roughly 88% are seen once. The top ten clonotypes cover about 6% of the sample.

About this clone itself: Its antigen remains unidentified. No much larger clone exists at a distance of one base, and base qualities are not known.

Findings and caveats that apply to the study as a whole: The beta-binomial model significantly reduced the number of clones called differentially abundant and the false-positive rate across all healthy-donor time intervals. The binomial model flagged about 1.1 differentially abundant clones between technical replicates but about 15 over around 2 weeks and 19 to 20 over roughly 4 weeks. For all healthy donors, the variance in clone template counts between roughly 2-week samples rose significantly as total template count increased. The authors expected that over much longer intervals, such as months to years, biological variance in healthy repertoires might increase even further.

The TCR originated in a person aged 18 to 70 in good health. The rearranged chain carries TRBV7-9 and TRBJ2-7; TRBD1 lines up with 8 middle nucleotides. The sample comprised blood. CDR3 sequence: CASSARGTGPYEQYF. The DNA sequence is TGTGCCAGCAGCGCACGAGGGACAGGACCCTACGAGCAGTACTTC.